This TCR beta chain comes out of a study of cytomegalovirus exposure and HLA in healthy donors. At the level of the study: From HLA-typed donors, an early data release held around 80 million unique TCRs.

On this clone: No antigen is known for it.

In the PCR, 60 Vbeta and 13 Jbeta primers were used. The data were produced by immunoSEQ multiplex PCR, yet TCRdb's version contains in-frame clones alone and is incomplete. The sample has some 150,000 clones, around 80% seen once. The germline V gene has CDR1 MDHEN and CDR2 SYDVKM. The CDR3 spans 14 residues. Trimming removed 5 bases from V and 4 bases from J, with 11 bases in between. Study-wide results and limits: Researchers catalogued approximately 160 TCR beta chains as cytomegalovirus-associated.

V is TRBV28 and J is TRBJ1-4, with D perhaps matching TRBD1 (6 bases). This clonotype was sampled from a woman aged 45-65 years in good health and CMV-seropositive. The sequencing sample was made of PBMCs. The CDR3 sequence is CASSPGQINEKLFF. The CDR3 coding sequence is TGTGCCAGCAGTCCCGGACAGATTAATGAAAAACTGTTTTTT.